The source of this T cell receptor (beta chain) is a study of shared clonotypes between healthy human individuals. Notes on the study in general: Shared clonotypes: about 5% naive CD4, about 3.3% naive CD8, less than 2.5% memory CD4, more than 0.3% memory CD8. Clonotypes which were not shared had lower generation probabilities than clonotypes that all four donors shared.

This clone occurred a few times. The antigen remains unidentified. Terminally differentiated effector memory CD45RA+ cells were left out of the naive CD8 fraction, which was CD45RO-negative and positively selected for CCR7. Trimming stripped 6 bases from V and 0 bases from J, with 12 bases between. CDR3 length: 15 amino acids. CDR1 is MDHEN and CDR2 is SYDVKM in the germline V gene. The deep-level immunoSEQ assay was used. Clones were read by immunoSEQ multiplex PCR, and TCRdb kept only the in-frame ones, dropping some. The sample includes roughly 2,000,000 clones, just over 90% of them seen just once.

The TCR originated in a man between 18 and 35 years old in good health. Some clones in this sample may be carry-over from other donors' samples. The chain is built from TRBV28 and TRBJ1-5; D possibly corresponds to TRBD1 (6 bases). Sequencing was performed on naive CD8+ T cells from PBMCs. This CDR3 is CASSPPGHSNQPQHF. Here the CDR3 DNA reads TGTGCCAGCAGCCCTCCGGGACATAGCAATCAGCCCCAGCATTTT.